The entry that follows covers one T cell receptor beta chain sequence. Here immunoSEQ multiplex PCR was the method, and the copy in TCRdb shows in-frame clones only, minus some. The repertoire has tens of thousands of clones, approximately 97% of them found once; the top ten carry more than 2%. The source of the sample is a study of cytomegalovirus exposure and HLA in healthy donors. The CDR3 consists of 13 residues. Germline V gene data show CDR1 as MNHNS and CDR2 as SASEGT. With 4 bases clipped from V and 4 bases from J, the junction kept 1 base outside the gene matches. This TCR derives from a man younger than 35 in good health and CMV-seronegative. This chain joins TRBV6-1 and TRBJ1-2; 9 positions match TRBD1. Sequencing was performed on PBMCs. The CDR3, as DNA: TGTGCCAGCAGTGGGGACAGGGCCTATGGCTACACCTTC. It translates to CASSGDRAYGYTF.